This T cell receptor beta chain originates from a study of T-cell memory formation after mild COVID-19. On the study more broadly: Largely donor-specific sequence clusters came from two donors.

General study results and limits: There was a balanced CD4/CD8 profile in clones contracting day 15 to 85, and later expanders leaned CD4+.

Turning to this clonotype: What it binds is not known.

The CDR3 is made up of 16 amino acids. The V gene end was trimmed by 4 bases and the J gene end by 7 bases; junction bases not matched to a gene: 10. The germline gives CDR1 MNHEY, CDR2 SVGAGI. TCRdb redid the calling of the 5' RACE reads with MiXCR, one entry per CDR3 protein. The data show about 57,000 distinct CDR3 sequences, more than 9% seen once. Sequenced sample: PBMCs or a T cell subset sorted from them (not recorded which). The V call is TRBV6-5, the J call TRBJ2-1, with 10 bases matching TRBD2. The TCR was taken from a man younger than 35 who had mild COVID-19 (a few samples of this study predate the infection). Cell type and time point are not known. The CDR3 reads CASSSHLAGVGNEQFF. CDR3 nucleotide sequence: TGTGCCAGCAGTTCCCACCTAGCGGGGGTCGGGAATGAGCAGTTCTTC.